The 26 T cell receptor beta chains given below trace back to one sample, sequenced in a study of T cells in Graves' hyperthyroidism and ophthalmopathy (dated by TCRdb to 2018 to 2020). The method was multiplex PCR. For sequencing, an Illumina HiSeq 2000 was employed. TCR beta CDR3 regions were amplified from RNA transcripts. A first-round RT-PCR of the TCR CDR3 used the HTBI primer set with the Qiagen OneStep RT-PCR kit. TCRdb trimmed the raw reads at Q25, called clones with MiXCR and kept productive beta chains. Every CDR3 protein is listed once, alongside the most common genes and DNA of its rows. This sample gives under 350,000 distinct CDR3 sequences in total; 18% of them show up just once. The ten largest clonotypes hold 45% to 50% of the sample. Material: blood. The source of these receptors is a woman aged 45-60 years with Graves' hyperthyroidism.

The chain links TRBV7-3 to TRBJ2-3; D is possibly TRBD2 (6 bases). CDR1 and CDR2 from the germline V gene are SGHTA and FQGTGA. The CDR3 spans 14 residues. V gave up 6 bases and J gave up 5 bases, with 15 bases separating them. CDR3 in amino acids: CASRNGGPGDTQYF. Here the CDR3 DNA reads TGTGCCAGCAGGAACGGAGGGCCCGGAGATACGCAGTATTTT.

The chain carries TRBV7-2 and TRBJ2-5, with 7 bases lining up with TRBD2. The CDR3 loop spans 15 amino acids. V trimming: 1 base; J trimming: 1 base; junction bases outside the gene matches: 3. CDR1 is SGHTA, CDR2 FQGNSA, per germline. CDR3 sequence: CASSLVGGIQETQYF. DNA for the CDR3: TGTGCCAGCAGCTTAGTCGGGGGGATCCAAGAGACCCAGTACTTC.

At least ten counts were recorded for this clonotype. This sequence joins TRBV30 and TRBJ2-2, with a weak D call TRBD2 (5 bases). Germline V lookup: CDR1 GTSNPN, CDR2 SVGIG (reference sequence). CDR3 length: 11 residues. The germline V and J ends were trimmed by 5 bases and 7 bases, with 8 bases remaining between them. DNA of the CDR3: TGTGCCTGGCAGGACTTCGGGGAGCTGTTTTTT. As protein: CAWQDFGELFF. The variable domain in full, completed from reference TRBV30 and TRBJ2-2, reads SQTIHQWPATLVQPVGSPLSLECTVEGTSNPNLYWYRQAAGRGLQLLFYSVGIGQISSEVPQNLSASRPQDRQFILSSKKLLLSDSGFYLCAWQDFGELFFGEGSRLTVL.

This clonotype has a handful of counts. V gene TRBV10-1 combines with J gene TRBJ1-3, with D maybe TRBD1 (6 bases). The germline V gene has CDR1 WNHNN and CDR2 SYGVQD (reference sequence). Trimming shortened V by 3 bases and J by 3 bases, and 18 bases separated the two germline ends. This CDR3 spans 17 amino acids. Here the CDR3 DNA reads TGCGCCAGCAGTGATTGCCCCCAGGGGCTTCGTGGAAACACCATATATTTT. It yields the protein CASSDCPQGLRGNTIYF.

The gene calls are TRBV12-3 or TRBV12-4 and TRBJ2-2; the D gene is possibly TRBD2 (6 bases). Trimming shortened V by 5 bases and J by 2 bases, and 9 bases separated the two germline ends. This CDR3 comprises 14 residues. In DNA form, the CDR3 reads TGTGCCAGCAGTCACGGGGGTAACACCGGGGAGCTGTTTTTT. Translated: CASSHGGNTGELFF.

The chain couples TRBV6-6 to TRBJ2-3, with TRBD1 matching over 10 bases. J lost 3 bases, V lost 0 bases, and 9 bases had no gene match. The CDR3 runs 18 residues. The germline V gene has CDR1 MNHNY and CDR2 SVGAGI (reference sequence). The CDR3 coding sequence is TGTGCCAGCAGTTACTCCGGGACAGGGGTCGTAGGAACAGATACGCAGTATTTT. Its protein is CASSYSGTGVVGTDTQYF.

Notes on this clonotype: A much more abundant neighbour one base away suggests this may be a read error. The chain recombines TRBV7-9 with TRBJ1-2; D possibly corresponds to TRBD1 (6 bases). Germline values: CDR1 SEHNR, CDR2 FQNEAQ (reference sequence). This CDR3 is built from 14 residues. Trimming removed 5 bases at V and 6 bases at J, with 16 bases between. The CDR3 is CASSLLGGNHGYTF. The CDR3 DNA reads as TGTGCCAGCAGCCTCTTGGGGGGCAACCATGGCTACACCTTC.

This clonotype was seen many times. V and J are TRBV28 and TRBJ2-5; D uncertain. Looked up from germline, CDR1 is MDHEN and CDR2 is SYDVKM. The CDR3 is made up of 13 amino acids. Trimming stripped 6 bases from V and 0 bases from J, with 8 bases between. The CDR3 loop reads CASSQPDQETQYF. CDR3 DNA sequence: TGTGCCAGCAGCCAACCGGACCAAGAGACCCAGTACTTC.

This clonotype occurred many times. This chain connects TRBV20-1 to TRBJ2-5, with D possibly TRBD1 on 5 matching bases. V lost 0 bases, J lost 5 bases, and 13 bases lay in between. The CDR3 is 14 residues long. From germline, CDR1 is DFQATT and CDR2 SNEGSKA (reference sequence). The CDR3 is CSARDGAARETQYF. In DNA, the CDR3 is TGCAGTGCTAGAGATGGGGCCGCACGGGAGACCCAGTACTTC.

V usage is TRBV7-9 and J usage is TRBJ2-4; D is unclear. The CDR3 totals 15 residues. CDR1 is SEHNR and CDR2 is FQNEAQ in the germline V gene (reference sequence). The V gene lost 4 bases and the J gene lost 1 base, with 11 bases spanning the gap. CDR3 sequence (DNA): TGTGCCAGCAGCTACGTCGACCCGGCCAAAAACATTCAGTACTTC. This encodes CASSYVDPAKNIQYF. Filled out from reference TRBV7-9 and TRBJ2-4, the complete variable domain reads DTGVSQNPRHKITKRGQNVTFRCDPISEHNRLYWYRQTLGQGPEFLTYFQNEAQLEKSRLLSDRFSAERPKGSFSTLEIQRTEQGDSAMYLCASSYVDPAKNIQYFGAGTRLSVL.

The V call is TRBV4-2, the J call TRBJ1-2, with a weak D call TRBD1 (6 bases). Germline V gives CDR1 LGHNA, CDR2 YNFKEQ. V lost 0 bases and J lost 1, with 15 bases in between. The CDR3 runs 17 residues. The CDR3 DNA reads TGTGCCAGCAGCCAAGACAATGTAGGACAGATTAACTATGGCTACACCTTC. It yields the protein CASSQDNVGQINYGYTF.

The chain couples TRBV7-2 to TRBJ2-3; 12 nucleotides agree with TRBD2. This CDR3 has 16 amino acids. CDR1 SGHTA and CDR2 FQGNSA come from the germline V gene. J was trimmed by 7 bases and V by 4 bases; bases with no gene match: 9. The chain's CDR3 is CASSSRLAGAGNTQYF. CDR3 coding DNA: TGTGCCAGCAGCTCTCGACTAGCGGGAGCGGGGAATACGCAGTATTTT.

This clonotype has just a few counts. This is likely a read error, given that the CDR3 carries no conserved phenylalanine or tryptophan at its end. V and J are TRBV12-3 or TRBV12-4 and TRBJ2-5; D might be TRBD1 (6 bases). Between the trimmed V and J ends, which lost 3 bases and 4 bases, there was a span of 9 bases. The CDR3 covers 13 residues. The CDR3 region is CASSFTRGETQYL. In DNA, the CDR3 is TGTGCCAGCAGTTTTACCAGGGGAGAGACCCAGTACCTC.

This clonotype showed up just a few times. The rearrangement uses TRBV6-1 and TRBJ1-4, with D maybe TRBD1 (5 bases). CDR1 and CDR2 (germline): MNHNS, SASEGT. This CDR3 region has 17 residues. V lost 1 base and J 3 bases, leaving 15 bases between the germline ends. This CDR3 reads CASSEDRWGAANEKLFF. Written as DNA, the CDR3 is TGTGCCAGCAGTGAAGATAGATGGGGCGCAGCTAATGAAAAACTGTTTTTT.

The sample holds many counts of this clonotype. This rearrangement joins TRBV18 to TRBJ2-7; 7 bases are shared with TRBD1. The germline V gene has CDR1 KGHSH and CDR2 LQKENI. Trimming at V came to 5 bases and at J to 6 bases, leaving 13 bases not matched to a gene. The CDR3 contains 15 residues. The CDR3 DNA reads as TGTGCCAGCTCAGCAAACCGGGACAGCCTCCTCGAGCAGTACTTC. Its translation: CASSANRDSLLEQYF.

CDR3 DNA sequence: TGTGCCAGTAGTATACTTATGGGACAGGAGTATGGCTACACCTTC. Its translation: CASSILMGQEYGYTF. The chain is built from TRBV19 and TRBJ1-2; 8 bases agree with TRBD1. The germline V gene has CDR1 LNHDA and CDR2 SQIVND (reference sequence). CDR3 length: 15 residues. Losses at the gene ends were 2 bases for V and 5 bases for J; bases not matched to a gene: 7.

This clonotype has just a few counts. The V and J genes are TRBV6-1 and TRBJ2-7; 9 nucleotides agree with TRBD2. Losses at the gene ends were 7 bases for V and 5 bases for J; bases not matched to a gene: 6. The V gene's germline CDR1 is MNHNS and CDR2 SASEGT. The CDR3 loop spans 13 amino acids. The CDR3 loop is CASMGRGGNEQYV. For the CDR3, the DNA is TGTGCCAGCATGGGGCGGGGGGGGAACGAGCAGTACGTC.

The CDR3 reads CSVMGVTGELFF. CDR3 DNA: TGCAGCGTGATGGGGGTCACCGGGGAGCTGTTTTTT. V is TRBV29-1 and J is TRBJ2-2; either TRBD1 or TRBD2 may supply D (5 bases each). The V gene lost 6 bases and the J gene lost 4 bases, with 9 bases spanning the gap. Germline values: CDR1 SQVTM, CDR2 ANQGSEA. The CDR3 extends over 12 amino acids.

The genes are TRBV9 and TRBJ2-7; TRBD2 matches 7 bases. Trimming took 0 bases from V and 6 from J; bases not matched to a gene: 6. The CDR3 is 14 residues long. Germline CDR1 reads SGDLS; CDR2 reads YYNGEE. Written as DNA, the CDR3 is TGTGCCAGCAGCGTAGGCCCGGGAGGTACCGAGCAGTACTTC. Residues: CASSVGPGGTEQYF.

CDR3 protein: CASSQGQDGVGGYTF. For the CDR3, the DNA is TGTGCCAGCAGCCAAGGCCAGGATGGAGTGGGAGGCTACACCTTC. The V gene is TRBV3-1, the J gene TRBJ1-2; D is unclear. The ends were cut back, 1 base at V and 8 bases at J, with 17 bases in the middle. This CDR3 is 15 amino acids long. Germline CDR1 is LGHDT and CDR2 is YNNKEL (reference sequence).

The chain has TRBV3-1 and TRBJ1-2; D gene ambiguous. CDR3 length: 14 amino acids. The germline CDR1 and CDR2 sequences are LGHDT and YNNKEL (reference sequence). Trimming pared 1 base from V and 8 bases from J, leaving 14 bases between. Here the CDR3 reads CASSQASRERGYTF. The CDR3, as DNA: TGTGCCAGCAGCCAAGCCTCAAGGGAAAGAGGCTACACCTTC.

This clonotype has a handful of counts. The rearrangement joins TRBV2 to TRBJ1-4; possible D gene TRBD1, 5 bases. The CDR3 totals 18 residues. V gave up 7 bases and J gave up 4 bases, with 25 bases separating them. The germline CDR1 and CDR2 sequences are SNHLY and FYNNEI. The CDR3 nucleotides are TGTGCCAGCAATCCCTACGGGGCGAGGAGGGCCGATAATGAAAAACTGTTTTTT. It encodes CASNPYGARRADNEKLFF.

The table lists this clonotype with many counts. The chain couples TRBV9 to TRBJ1-6; maybe TRBD1 (5 bases). Germline V gives CDR1 SGDLS, CDR2 YYNGEE. CDR3 length: 15 residues. V lost 0 bases and J lost 10, with 14 bases in between. Written as DNA, the CDR3 is TGTGCCAGCAGCGTAGATGGGGACCTTCGGTCACCCCTCCACTTT. This sequence encodes CASSVDGDLRSPLHF. Complete variable domain (other parts from reference TRBV9 and TRBJ1-6): DSGVTQTPKHLITATGQRVTLRCSPRSGDLSVYWYQQSLDQGLQFLIQYYNGEERAKGNILERFSAQQFPDLHSELNLSSLELGDSALYFCASSVDGDLRSPLHFGNGTRLTVT.

A word on this clonotype: A much larger clone lies one base from this, so it may be a read error. The rearrangement links TRBV6-2 or TRBV6-3 to TRBJ1-1, with TRBD1 matching over 7 bases. Per the germline V gene, CDR1 is MNHEY and CDR2 is SVGEGT. There are 15 residues in the CDR3. V lost 11 bases to trimming and J lost 10 bases; unmatched junction nucleotides: 22. DNA of the CDR3: TGTGCCGCCCAGGGTCCGACAGGGAGGTACAGTGGAGCTTTCTTT. Translating gives CAAQGPTGRYSGAFF.

At least ten counts were recorded for this clonotype. The chain carries TRBV12-3 or TRBV12-4 and TRBJ1-5; 7 positions match TRBD1. The CDR3 sequence is 16 residues long. The V and J ends lost 6 bases and 2 bases, in that order; junction bases with no gene match: 10. The CDR3 nucleotides read TGTGCCAGCAGCCCTTCAGGGGGAGGCGGCAATCAGCCCCAGCATTTT. Amino acid sequence: CASSPSGGGGNQPQHF.

The table lists this clonotype with a few counts. The rearrangement joins TRBV13 to TRBJ1-1; unclear D gene. V lost 4 bases and J 5 bases, leaving 14 bases between the germline ends. The germline gives CDR1 PRHDT, CDR2 FYEKMQ (reference sequence). CDR3 length: 14 residues. CDR3 sequence: CASSSGSPRTEAFF. In DNA, the CDR3 is TGTGCCAGCAGCTCCGGCTCGCCGAGGACTGAAGCTTTCTTT.